The 3 T cell receptor beta chains given below trace back to one sample, sequenced in a study of T-cell reconstitution after alpha-beta-depleted transplantation in children. Unique molecular identifiers were used to barcode this TCRbeta library. TCRdb processed the PCR reads anew with MiXCR; each CDR3 protein has one entry. The sample carries fewer than 700,000 distinct CDR3 sequences, 23% recorded once. Sequenced material: PBMCs, mostly from graft donor cells, taken 360 days after TCRalphabeta/CD19-depleted stem cell transplant. The receptor set was obtained from a boy less than two years old who had a stem cell transplant for acute myeloid leukemia, so the T cells may come from the graft donor.

At least ten counts were recorded for this clonotype. The chain is built from TRBV20-1 and TRBJ2-5, with no clear D. This CDR3 spans 13 amino acids. V was pared by 2 bases and J by 4 bases, with 11 bases between. Germline V lookup: CDR1 DFQATT, CDR2 SNEGSKA (reference sequence). CDR3: CSARRQSGETQYF. CDR3 in DNA: TGCAGTGCTAGACGTCAGTCCGGAGAGACCCAGTACTTC.

This clonotype showed up many times. This chain joins TRBV29-1 and TRBJ1-5, with a tentative D call TRBD1 (5 bases). This CDR3 is 14 amino acids long. The germline gives CDR1 SQVTM, CDR2 ANQGSEA. Trimming cost V 6 bases and J 2 bases, with 14 bases left between them. The CDR3 loop reads CSVGTGSGNQPQHF. CDR3 nucleotides: TGCAGCGTAGGGACGGGATCTGGCAATCAGCCCCAGCATTTT.

This clonotype showed up just a few times. The rearrangement uses TRBV6-5 and TRBJ2-2; no clear D gene. This CDR3 contains 15 residues. Per germline, CDR1 MNHEY and CDR2 SVGAGI. Trimming removed 2 bases at V and 4 bases at J, with 11 bases between. CDR3 coding DNA: TGTGCCAGCAGTTACGGGCAGACGAGCACCGGGGAGCTGTTTTTT. Amino acid sequence: CASSYGQTSTGELFF.